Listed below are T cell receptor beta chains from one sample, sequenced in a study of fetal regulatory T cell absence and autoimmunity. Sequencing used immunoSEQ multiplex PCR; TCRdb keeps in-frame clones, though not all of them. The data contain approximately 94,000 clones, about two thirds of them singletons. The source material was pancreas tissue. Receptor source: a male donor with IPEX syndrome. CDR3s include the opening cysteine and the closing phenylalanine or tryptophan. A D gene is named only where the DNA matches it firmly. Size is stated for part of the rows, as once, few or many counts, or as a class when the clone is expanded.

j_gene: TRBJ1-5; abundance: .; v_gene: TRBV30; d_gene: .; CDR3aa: CAWSVHSNQPQHF; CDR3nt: TGTGCCTGGAGTGTACATAGCAATCAGCCCCAGCATTTT
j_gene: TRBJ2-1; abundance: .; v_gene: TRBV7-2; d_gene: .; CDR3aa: CASSLGSLASGNEQFF; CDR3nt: TGTGCCAGCAGCTTAGGTAGCCTAGCGTCCGGCAATGAGCAGTTCTTC
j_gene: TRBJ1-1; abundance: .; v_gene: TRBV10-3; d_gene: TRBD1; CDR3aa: CAIRNQDREAEAFF; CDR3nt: TGTGCCATCAGGAATCAAGACAGGGAGGCTGAAGCTTTCTTT
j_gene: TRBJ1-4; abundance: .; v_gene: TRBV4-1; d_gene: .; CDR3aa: CASSQPGTMDEKLFF; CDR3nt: TGCGCCAGCAGCCAGCCCGGGACCATGGATGAAAAACTGTTTTTT
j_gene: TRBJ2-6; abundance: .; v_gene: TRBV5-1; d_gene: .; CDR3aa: CASSLGLHSGANVLTF; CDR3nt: TGCGCCAGCAGCTTGGGGCTGCACTCTGGGGCCAACGTCCTGACTTTC
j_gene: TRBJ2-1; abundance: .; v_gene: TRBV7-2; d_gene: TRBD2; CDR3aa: CASSLGTSGNEQFF; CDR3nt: TGTGCCAGCAGCTTAGGGACTAGCGGCAATGAGCAGTTCTTC
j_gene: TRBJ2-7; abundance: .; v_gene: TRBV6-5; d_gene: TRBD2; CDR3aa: CASSYGTGGYEQYF; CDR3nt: TGTGCCAGCAGTTATGGGACGGGGGGCTACGAGCAGTACTTC
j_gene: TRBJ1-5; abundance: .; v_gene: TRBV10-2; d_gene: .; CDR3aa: CASSENGGNQPQHF; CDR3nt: TGCGCCAGCAGTGAGAACGGGGGCAATCAGCCCCAGCATTTT
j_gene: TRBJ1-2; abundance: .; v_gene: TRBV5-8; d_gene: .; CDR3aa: CASSLEAGQSYYGYTF; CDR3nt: TGTGCCAGCAGCTTGGAAGCTGGACAGTCCTACTATGGCTACACCTTC
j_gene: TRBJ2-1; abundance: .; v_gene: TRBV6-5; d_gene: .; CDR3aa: CASSYGRYNEQFF; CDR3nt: TGTGCCAGCAGTTACGGCAGGTACAATGAGCAGTTCTTC
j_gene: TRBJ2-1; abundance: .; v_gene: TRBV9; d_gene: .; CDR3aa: CASSEGGFGSNEQFF; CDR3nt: TGTGCCAGCAGCGAGGGGGGTTTCGGGTCCAATGAGCAGTTCTTC
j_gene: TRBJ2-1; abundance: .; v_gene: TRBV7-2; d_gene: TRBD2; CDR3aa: CASSWWVAGGPVYNEQFF; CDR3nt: TGTGCCAGCAGCTGGTGGGTAGCGGGGGGGCCGGTATACAATGAGCAGTTCTTC
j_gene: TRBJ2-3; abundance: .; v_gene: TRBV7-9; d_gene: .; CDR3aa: CASSSETDTQYF; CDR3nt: TGTGCCAGCAGCTCCGAGACAGATACGCAGTATTTT
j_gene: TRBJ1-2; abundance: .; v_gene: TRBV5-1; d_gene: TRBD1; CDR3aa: CASSFGTGSNYGYTF; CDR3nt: TGCGCCAGCAGCTTCGGGACAGGTTCTAACTATGGCTACACCTTC
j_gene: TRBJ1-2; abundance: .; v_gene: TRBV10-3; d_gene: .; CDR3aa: CAISATKGVLGGYTF; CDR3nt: TGTGCCATCAGTGCAACAAAAGGGGTCCTGGGTGGCTACACCTTC
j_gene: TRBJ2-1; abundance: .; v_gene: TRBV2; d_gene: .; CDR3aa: CASSDPDWSSYNEQFF; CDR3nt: TGTGCCAGCAGTGACCCGGACTGGAGCTCCTACAATGAGCAGTTCTTC
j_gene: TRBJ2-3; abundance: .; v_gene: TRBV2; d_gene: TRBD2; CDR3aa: CASSEVASGEYTQYF; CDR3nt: TGTGCCAGCAGTGAAGTCGCTAGCGGGGAATATACGCAGTATTTT
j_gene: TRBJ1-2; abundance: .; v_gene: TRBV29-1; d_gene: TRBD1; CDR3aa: CSVGTGGYGYTF; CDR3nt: TGCAGCGTCGGGACAGGGGGCTATGGCTACACCTTC
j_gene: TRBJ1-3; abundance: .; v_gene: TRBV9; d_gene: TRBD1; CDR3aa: CASSVGGRGLGGNTIYF; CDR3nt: TGTGCCAGCAGCGTAGGAGGGAGGGGGCTCGGTGGAAACACCATATATTTT
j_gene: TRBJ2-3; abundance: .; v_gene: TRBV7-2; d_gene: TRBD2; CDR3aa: CASSYPGLGVDTQYF; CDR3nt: TGTGCCAGCAGCTACCCGGGACTAGGAGTAGATACGCAGTATTTT
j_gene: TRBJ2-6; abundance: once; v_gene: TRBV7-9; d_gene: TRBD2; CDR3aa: CASSQGGLAGLVGANVLTF; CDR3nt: TGTGCCAGCAGCCAAGGAGGACTAGCGGGATTGGTTGGGGCCAACGTCCTGACTTTC
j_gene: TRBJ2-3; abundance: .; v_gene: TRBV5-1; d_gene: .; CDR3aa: CASSLGPLLRTDTQYF; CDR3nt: TGCGCCAGCAGCTTGGGGCCCCTTTTAAGGACAGATACGCAGTATTTT
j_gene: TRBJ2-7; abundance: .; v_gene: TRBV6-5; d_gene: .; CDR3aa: CASTRHYEQYF; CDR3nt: TGTGCCAGCACTAGACACTACGAGCAGTACTTC
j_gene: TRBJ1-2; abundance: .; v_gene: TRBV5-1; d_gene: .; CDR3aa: CASSLGPHANYGYTF; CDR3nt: TGCGCCAGCAGCTTGGGCCCTCACGCGAACTATGGCTACACCTTC
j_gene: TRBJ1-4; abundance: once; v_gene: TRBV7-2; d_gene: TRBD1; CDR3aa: CASSLAPGQGNEKLFF; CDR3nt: TGTGCCAGCAGCTTAGCTCCGGGACAGGGAAATGAAAAACTGTTTTTT
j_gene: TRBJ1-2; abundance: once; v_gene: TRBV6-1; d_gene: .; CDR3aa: CASSDRVSYGYTF; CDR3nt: TGTGCCAGCAGTGACAGGGTGAGCTATGGCTACACCTTC
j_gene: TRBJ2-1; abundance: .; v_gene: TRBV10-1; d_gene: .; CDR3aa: CASSDPRRDNEQFF; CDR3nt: TGCGCCAGCAGTGACCCCCGGCGGGACAATGAGCAGTTCTTC
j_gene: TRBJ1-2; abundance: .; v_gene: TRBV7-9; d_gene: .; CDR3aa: CASSQYETHGYTF; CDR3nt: TGTGCCAGCAGCCAATACGAGACTCATGGCTACACCTTC
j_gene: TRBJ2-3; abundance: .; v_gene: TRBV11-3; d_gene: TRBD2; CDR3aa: CASRRPGLVTDTQYF; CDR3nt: TGTGCCAGCAGACGGCCGGGACTAGTCACAGATACGCAGTATTTT
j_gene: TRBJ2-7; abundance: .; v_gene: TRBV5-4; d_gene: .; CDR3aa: CASSLESAGATQYF; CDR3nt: TGTGCCAGCAGCTTGGAATCGGCGGGGGCTACGCAGTACTTC
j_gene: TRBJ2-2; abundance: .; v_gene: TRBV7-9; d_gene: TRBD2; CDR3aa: CASSLSSGNTGELFF; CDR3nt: TGTGCCAGCAGCTTATCTAGCGGGAACACCGGGGAGCTGTTTTTT
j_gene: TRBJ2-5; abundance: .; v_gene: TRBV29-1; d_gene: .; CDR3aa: CSHLSGSQETQYF; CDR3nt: TGCAGTCACCTTTCGGGCAGCCAAGAGACCCAGTACTTC
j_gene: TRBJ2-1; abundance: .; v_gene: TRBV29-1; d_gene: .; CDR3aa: CSVWGRRSYNEQFF; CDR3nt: TGCAGCGTTTGGGGGCGCCGCTCCTACAATGAGCAGTTCTTC
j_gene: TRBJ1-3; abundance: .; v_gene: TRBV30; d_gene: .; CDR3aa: CAWTGSFGNTIYF; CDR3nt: TGTGCCTGGACGGGGTCGTTTGGAAACACCATATATTTT
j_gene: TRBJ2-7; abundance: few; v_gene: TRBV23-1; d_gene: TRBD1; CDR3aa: CASSHGQGYEQYF; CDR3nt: TGCGCCAGCAGTCACGGACAGGGGTACGAGCAGTACTTC
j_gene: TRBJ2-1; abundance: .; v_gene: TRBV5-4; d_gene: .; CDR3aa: CASSSPPSLGSNEQFF; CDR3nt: TGTGCCAGCAGTTCCCCCCCTTCCCTCGGGAGCAATGAGCAGTTCTTC
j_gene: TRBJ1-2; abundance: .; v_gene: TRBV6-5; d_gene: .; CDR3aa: CASMEQWYYGYTF; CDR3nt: TGTGCCAGCATGGAACAGTGGTACTATGGCTACACCTTC
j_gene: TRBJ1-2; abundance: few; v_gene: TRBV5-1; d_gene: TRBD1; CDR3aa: CASSSGQNYGYTF; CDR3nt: TGCGCCAGCAGCTCGGGACAGAACTATGGCTACACCTTC
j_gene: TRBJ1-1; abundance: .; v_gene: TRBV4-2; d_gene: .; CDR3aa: CASSQGPGMNTEAFF; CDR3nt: TGTGCCAGCAGCCAAGGTCCGGGGATGAACACTGAAGCTTTCTTT
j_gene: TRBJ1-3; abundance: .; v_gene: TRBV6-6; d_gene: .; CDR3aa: CASSYSQQAPGNTIYF; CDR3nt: TGTGCCAGCAGTTACTCCCAACAGGCCCCTGGAAACACCATATATTTT
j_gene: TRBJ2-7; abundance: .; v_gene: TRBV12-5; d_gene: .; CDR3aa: CASGSRGYEQYF; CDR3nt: TGTGCTAGTGGTTCCCGGGGCTACGAGCAGTACTTC
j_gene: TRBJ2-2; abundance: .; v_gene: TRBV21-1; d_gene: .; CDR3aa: CASSKLDRGLAGAPANTGELFF; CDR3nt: TGTGCCAGCAGCAAGTTGGATAGGGGACTAGCGGGAGCCCCTGCGAACACCGGGGAGCTGTTTTTT
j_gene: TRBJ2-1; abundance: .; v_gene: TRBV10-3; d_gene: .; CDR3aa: CAISSAYNEQFF; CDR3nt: TGTGCCATCAGTTCGGCCTACAATGAGCAGTTCTTC
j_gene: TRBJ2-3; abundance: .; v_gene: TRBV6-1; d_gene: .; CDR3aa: CASSGGTLSTDTQYF; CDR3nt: TGTGCCAGCAGTGGCGGCACGTTAAGCACAGATACGCAGTATTTT
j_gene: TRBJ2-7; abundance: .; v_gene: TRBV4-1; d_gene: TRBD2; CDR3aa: CASSQDGTSDYEQYF; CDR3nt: TGCGCCAGCAGCCAAGATGGGACTAGCGATTACGAGCAGTACTTC
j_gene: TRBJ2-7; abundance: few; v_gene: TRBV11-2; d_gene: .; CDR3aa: CASSLKGRLPYEQYF; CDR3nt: TGTGCCAGCAGCTTAAAGGGACGGCTTCCCTACGAGCAGTACTTC
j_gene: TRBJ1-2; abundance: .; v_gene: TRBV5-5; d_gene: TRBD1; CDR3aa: CASSVQQGKDGYTF; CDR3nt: TGTGCCAGCAGCGTACAACAGGGGAAGGATGGCTACACCTTC
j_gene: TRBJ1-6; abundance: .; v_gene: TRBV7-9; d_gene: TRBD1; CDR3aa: CASSLYEPGTGWTPLHF; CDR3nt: TGTGCCAGCAGCTTATATGAGCCCGGGACAGGCTGGACACCCCTCCACTTT
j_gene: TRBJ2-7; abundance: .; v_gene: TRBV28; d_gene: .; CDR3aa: CASSSPGAVPYEQYF; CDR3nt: TGTGCCAGCAGTTCCCCCGGGGCTGTCCCCTACGAGCAGTACTTC
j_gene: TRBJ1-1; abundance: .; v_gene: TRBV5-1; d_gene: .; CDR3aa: CASSLELGADTEAFF; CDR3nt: TGCGCCAGCAGCTTGGAACTGGGGGCAGACACTGAAGCTTTCTTT
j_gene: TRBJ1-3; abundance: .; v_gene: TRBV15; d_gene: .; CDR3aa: CATSRDFGGRNGNTIYF; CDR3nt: TGTGCCACCAGCAGAGATTTCGGAGGACGTAATGGAAACACCATATATTTT
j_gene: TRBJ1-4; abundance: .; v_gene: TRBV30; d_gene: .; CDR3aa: CAWSVRRGADEKLFF; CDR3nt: TGTGCCTGGAGTGTACGAAGGGGGGCAGATGAAAAACTGTTTTTT
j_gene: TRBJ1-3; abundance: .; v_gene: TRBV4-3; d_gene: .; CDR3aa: CASSQDSYGGSGNTIYF; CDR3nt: TGCGCCAGCAGCCAAGATAGCTACGGGGGCTCTGGAAACACCATATATTTT
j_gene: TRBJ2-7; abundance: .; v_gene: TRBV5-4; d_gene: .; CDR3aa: CASSPPGPEPLEQYF; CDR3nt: TGTGCCAGCAGCCCACCGGGACCGGAACCTCTCGAGCAGTACTTC
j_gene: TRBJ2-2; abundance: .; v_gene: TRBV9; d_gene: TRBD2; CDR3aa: CASSVGAGDTNTGELFF; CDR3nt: TGTGCCAGCAGCGTAGGGGCGGGGGATACGAACACCGGGGAGCTGTTTTTT
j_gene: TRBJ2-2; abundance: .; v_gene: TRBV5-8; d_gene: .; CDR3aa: CASSLGIARGGELFF; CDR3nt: TGTGCCAGCAGCTTGGGGATAGCCCGGGGCGGGGAGCTGTTTTTT
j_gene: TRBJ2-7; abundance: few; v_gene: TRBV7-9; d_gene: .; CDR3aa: CASSSRYYEQYF; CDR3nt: TGTGCCAGCAGCTCGAGGTACTACGAGCAGTACTTC
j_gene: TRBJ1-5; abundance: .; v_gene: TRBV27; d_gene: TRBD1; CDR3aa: CASSQGAANQPQHF; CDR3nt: TGTGCCAGTTCACAGGGGGCAGCCAATCAGCCCCAGCATTTT
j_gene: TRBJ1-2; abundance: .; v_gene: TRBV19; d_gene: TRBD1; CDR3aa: CASSNGQAYGYTF; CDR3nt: TGTGCCAGTAGTAACGGACAGGCGTATGGCTACACCTTC